This T cell receptor (beta chain) is drawn from a study of T cell repertoires in ileal Crohn's disease (dated by TCRdb to the late 2010s). Regarding the complete study: The median duration of disease was approximately 8.5 years, and at the time of surgery around 35% of patients were active smokers. Every patient underwent surgery because of a complication, which was stricturing disease in around 60% and penetrating disease in approximately 40%. Roughly half of the patients were given postoperative therapy, with around eleven receiving thiopurines and approximately 17 receiving anti-TNF agents. The TCR repertoire was analysed in about 50 patients with Crohn's disease drawn from a prospective multicentre cohort. Running in parallel with the study was a multicentre cohort set up to find predictors of early endoscopic recurrence following ileocolonic resection. A Rutgeerts score above i0 was used to define endoscopic postoperative recurrence. A total of about 170 mucosal samples from roughly 60 patients were sequenced, with samples obtained at several locations on the surgical specimen and at postoperative endoscopy. The paper's findings and limits, for the study overall: Higher high-frequency clone percentages at surgery were associated with endoscopic recurrence; all patients with clonality above 26.8% (18/57) had recurrence. Compared with CD4 T cells, sorted CD8 T cells contained more high-frequency clones, which suggests that the mucosal expansions were mostly CD8. Only a subgroup of patients, of unstated size, had their mucosal CD4 and CD8 T cells sorted and sequenced. Compared with non-smokers, patients who were active smokers at surgery showed a significantly higher proportion of clonal expansions (roughly 24% vs 19%, p=0.02).

Adults with ileal or ileocolonic Crohn's disease for whom ileocolonic resection was indicated were considered eligible. Whole ileal mucosal biopsies were stored frozen at -80°C before DNA extraction. Genomic DNA was extracted from frozen whole biopsies using a TRizol-based method and was quantified with a NanoDrop 2000 spectrophotometer. This clone has only a few counts. No antigen is known for it. Per-base quality was not reported, and no clone a single base away is much larger than it. Within the sample, other DNA sequences also encode this same CDR3. V loses 3 bases of germline sequence and J loses 7 bases, and the interval between the two ends is 10 bases. From a lookup of the germline V gene (reference sequence), CDR1 and CDR2 are LNHDA and SQIVND. The CDR3, from cysteine to phenylalanine, totals 13 residues. The CDR3 DNA has 39 bases and is translated from base 1. For commercial TCRB immunosequencing, five hundred nanograms of biopsy DNA were submitted for each sample. A two-step, amplification bias-controlled multiplex PCR was used by Adaptive Biotechnology to amplify CDR3 regions from genomic DNA. Primers covering every V and J gene segment were used in the first PCR, while barcodes and Illumina adapters were added in the second PCR. CDR3 libraries were sequenced using an Illumina instrument. From the authors' description of their analysis: The analysis used both the pipelines supplied by the vendor and custom analysis of the raw data in R/Bioconductor with R version 3.3.0. Clonality, which ranges from 0 to 1, was calculated as the inverse of the normalised Shannon entropy across all productive clones. The repertoire share taken up by the top 100 clones defined high-frequency clones, and only clones that passed a 95% confidence test were kept. Overlap between samples was measured with the Morisita-Horn index, while repertoire diversity was measured with the Simpson index. TCRdb took over this immuneACCESS table, retaining in-frame rearrangements with V and J assigned. Such tables are incomplete; in checked studies, under half of the missing clones stem from an unresolved V gene, and the remainder is unexplained. V, J and clone size reflect that table, while D and trimming were determined from the DNA. In all, the sample holds about 14,000 clones, and roughly 70% of those were seen once. 5.9% of the sample is in the top ten clones.

The chain employs TRBV19 and TRBJ2-4, with a weak D call of TRBD1 (6 bases match). The TCR sequence derives from an adult with Crohn's disease. Sequencing was carried out using ileal tissue. The DNA sequence is TGTGCCAGTAGTATTGGAAGGGGGAACATTCAGTACTTC. It is translated as CASSIGRGNIQYF.